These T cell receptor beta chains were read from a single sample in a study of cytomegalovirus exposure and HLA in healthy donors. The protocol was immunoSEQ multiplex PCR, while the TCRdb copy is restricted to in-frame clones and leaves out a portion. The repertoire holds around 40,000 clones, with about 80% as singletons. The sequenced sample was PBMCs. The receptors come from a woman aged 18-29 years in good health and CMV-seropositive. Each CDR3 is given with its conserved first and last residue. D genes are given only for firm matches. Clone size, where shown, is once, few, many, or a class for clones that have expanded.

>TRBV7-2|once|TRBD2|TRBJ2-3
CASSPPGLARGDTQYF
TGTGCCAGCAGCCCCCCGGGACTAGCGAGGGGGGATACGCAGTATTTT
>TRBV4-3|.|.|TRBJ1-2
CASSQDLQVFIYGYTF
TGCGCCAGCAGCCAAGATTTGCAGGTATTCATTTATGGCTACACCTTC
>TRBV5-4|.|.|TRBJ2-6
CASSPGDSGANVLTF
TGTGCCAGCAGCCCGGGGGATTCTGGGGCCAACGTCCTGACTTTC
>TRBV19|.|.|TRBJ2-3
CASRNVGSADTQYF
TGTGCCAGTAGAAATGTAGGGAGCGCAGATACGCAGTATTTT
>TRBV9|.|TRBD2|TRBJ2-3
CASSERGLAGGSTTDTQYF
TGTGCCAGCAGCGAACGGGGACTAGCGGGAGGTAGTACGACAGATACGCAGTATTTT
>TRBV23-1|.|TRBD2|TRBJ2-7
CASSQSSPPDRWKRLAGGSHEQYF
TGCGCCAGCAGTCAATCTAGCCCCCCAGACAGATGGAAGCGACTAGCGGGAGGAAGCCACGAGCAGTACTTC
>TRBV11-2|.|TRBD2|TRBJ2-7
CASSRLAGGSYEQYF
TGTGCCAGCAGCCGTCTAGCGGGGGGGTCCTACGAGCAGTACTTC
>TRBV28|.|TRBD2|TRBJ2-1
CASSAGRGEQFF
TGTGCCAGCAGTGCAGGGAGGGGTGAGCAGTTCTTC
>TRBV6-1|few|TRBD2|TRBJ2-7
CASSPGLEIKEQYF
TGTGCCAGCTCACCGGGACTAGAGATAAAGGAGCAGTACTTC
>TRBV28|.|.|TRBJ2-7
CASSSGYEQYF
TGTGCCAGCAGCTCGGGGTACGAGCAGTACTTC
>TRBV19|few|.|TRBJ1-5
CASSSSSGRGSNQPQHF
TGTGCCAGTAGTTCTTCCTCAGGGCGAGGTAGCAATCAGCCCCAGCATTTT
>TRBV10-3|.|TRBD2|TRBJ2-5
CATKGTSGREETQYF
TGTGCCACGAAAGGGACTAGCGGGAGGGAAGAGACCCAGTACTTC
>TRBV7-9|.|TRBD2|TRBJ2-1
CASSFTPLAELYNEQFF
TGTGCCAGCAGCTTCACCCCGCTAGCGGAGCTCTACAATGAGCAGTTCTTC
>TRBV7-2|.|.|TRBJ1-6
CASSLQGRNNSPLHF
TGTGCCAGCAGCTTACAGGGAAGAAATAATTCACCCCTCCACTTT
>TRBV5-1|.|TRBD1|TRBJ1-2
CASSLEGTVYGYTF
TGCGCCAGCAGCTTGGAGGGGACAGTCTATGGCTACACCTTC
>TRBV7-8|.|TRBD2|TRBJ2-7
CASSLAGLAGASYFYEQYF
TGTGCCAGCAGCTTAGCTGGGCTAGCGGGGGCGTCTTACTTTTACGAGCAGTACTTC
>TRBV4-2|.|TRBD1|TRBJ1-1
CASSQNRGLNTEAFF
TGTGCCAGCAGCCAAAACAGGGGGTTGAACACTGAAGCTTTCTTT
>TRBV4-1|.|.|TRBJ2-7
CASSQADSSYEQYF
TGCGCCAGCAGCCAAGCTGACAGCTCCTACGAGCAGTACTTC
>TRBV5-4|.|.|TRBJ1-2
CASSLDRGGTEGYPF
TGTGCCAGCAGCTTGGATCGGGGGGGAACGGAGGGCTACCCCTTC
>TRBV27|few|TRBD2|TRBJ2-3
CASGLTSETDTQYF
TGTGCCAGCGGCCTGACTAGCGAGACAGATACGCAGTATTTT
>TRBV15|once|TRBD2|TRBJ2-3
CATSRARSGGASDTQYF
TGTGCCACCAGCAGAGCCCGTAGCGGGGGGGCTTCTGATACGCAGTATTTT
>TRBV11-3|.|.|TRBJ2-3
CASSLGGGPTDTQYF
TGTGCCAGCAGCTTAGGCGGCGGGCCCACAGATACGCAGTATTTT
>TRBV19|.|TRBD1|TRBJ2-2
CASRYGTANTGELFF
TGTGCCAGTAGGTACGGGACAGCGAACACCGGGGAGCTGTTTTTT
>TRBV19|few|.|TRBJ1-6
CASSPEGFQESSPLHF
TGTGCCAGTAGTCCGGAGGGCTTTCAAGAGAGTTCACCCCTCCACTTT
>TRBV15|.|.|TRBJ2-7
CATSTWTAPYEQYF
TGTGCCACCAGCACATGGACAGCACCCTACGAGCAGTACTTC
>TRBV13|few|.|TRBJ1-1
CASSPGLEAFF
TGTGCCAGCAGCCCGGGGTTGGAAGCTTTCTTT
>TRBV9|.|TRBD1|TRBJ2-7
CASSPGGYEQYF
TGTGCCAGCAGCCCAGGGGGCTACGAGCAGTACTTC
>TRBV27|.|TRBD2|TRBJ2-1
CASSLSAGRAEQFF
TGTGCCAGCAGTTTATCGGCAGGGAGGGCCGAGCAGTTCTTC
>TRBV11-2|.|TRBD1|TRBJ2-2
CASSSRGTGELFF
TGTGCCAGCAGCTCCAGGGGGACCGGGGAGCTGTTTTTT
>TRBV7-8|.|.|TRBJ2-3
CASSGTTPRTVTQYF
TGTGCCAGCAGCGGGACAACCCCTAGGACAGTTACGCAGTATTTT
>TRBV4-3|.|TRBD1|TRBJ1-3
CASSQFHPGTGGNTIYF
TGCGCCAGCAGCCAATTTCATCCCGGGACAGGGGGAAACACCATATATTTT
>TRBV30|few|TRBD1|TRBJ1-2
CAWVTLTGGRNGYTF
TGTGCCTGGGTCACCCTGACAGGGGGAAGGAATGGCTACACCTTC
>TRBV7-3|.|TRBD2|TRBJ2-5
CASSLGPSGRTQYF
TGTGCCAGCAGCTTAGGTCCTAGCGGGAGGACCCAGTACTTC